Listed below are T cell receptor beta chains from one sample, sequenced in a study of monozygotic twins with inflammatory bowel disease. Reanalyzing the 5' RACE reads, TCRdb keeps one entry per CDR3 protein, without DNA. The specimen's table records about 160,000 distinct CDR3 sequences. The material sequenced was blood. The source is a human donor with ulcerative colitis or Crohn's disease, or a healthy co-twin of an affected twin (not recorded which). Both conserved end residues are part of each CDR3.

>TRBV7-3|TRBJ2-1
CASSLGFSNEQFF
>TRBV20-1|TRBJ2-7
CSARETSFYEQNF
>TRBV3-1|TRBJ2-1
CASSQGQGLGNEQFF
>TRBV19|TRBJ2-1
CASSPPSAAQFF
>TRBV28|TRBJ2-2
CASGLDGELFF
>TRBV9|TRBJ2-7
CASSVTRTSGTYEQYF
>TRBV7-2|TRBJ1-6
CASRETGIIGSPLHF
>TRBV20-1|TRBJ2-1
CSASGQGGNDQFF
>TRBV2|TRBJ2-1
CASSLKDRGAYNEQFF
>TRBV12-3/TRBV12-4|TRBJ2-1
CASTQGAPNEQFF
>TRBV7-9|TRBJ1-5
CASSSWVLNQPQHF
>TRBV28|TRBJ2-7
CASSLRPGLPSYEQYF
>TRBV5-4|TRBJ2-1
CASRGLAGVSEQFF
>TRBV5-1|TRBJ2-7
CASSLVSGNEQYF
>TRBV5-1|TRBJ1-1
CASSGQLNTEAFF
>TRBV9|TRBJ2-1
CASSSRRETYNEQFF
>TRBV2|TRBJ2-1
CASSEINRAAPFF
>TRBV5-5|TRBJ2-7
CASSLGLGGTGEQYF
>TRBV5-1|TRBJ2-1
CASSLAGASGRFDEQFF
>TRBV7-3|TRBJ2-5
CASSMTRGRGEETQYF
>TRBV5-1|TRBJ2-7
CASSLDGQGAYEQYF
>TRBV7-2|TRBJ2-5
CASSLARLGLAAQETQYF
>TRBV5-1|TRBJ2-7
CASSGDLYEQYF
>TRBV24-1|TRBJ2-1
CATSPTGRGADEQFF
>TRBV28|TRBJ2-7
CASSLVQDGSYEQYF
>TRBV30|TRBJ1-3
CAWRASERNTIYF
>TRBV6-1|TRBJ2-5
CASSATGTGVETQYF
>TRBV5-1|TRBJ1-1
CASSLKDTQWDTEAFF
>TRBV29-1|TRBJ2-3
CSAMRMGVSADTQYF
>TRBV6-6|TRBJ2-3
CASKEGGGTDTQYF
>TRBV24-1|TRBJ1-5
CATSGTLGQPQHF
>TRBV18|TRBJ1-1
CASSPGTGRVVTEAFF
>TRBV20-1|TRBJ2-3
CSAIRDRGPDTQYF
>TRBV28|TRBJ2-2
CASSFLGADTGELFF
>TRBV18|TRBJ2-1
CASSPTLTVSGSLSYNEQFF
>TRBV4-3|TRBJ2-1
CASSQVGGQADYNEQFF
>TRBV20-1|TRBJ2-1
CSASRDSFTAYNEQFF
>TRBV28|TRBJ2-3
CASSLTGLATDTQYF
>TRBV5-1|TRBJ2-7
CASSLEGLEGEQYF
>TRBV10-3|TRBJ1-4
CAISESGQAATNEKLFF
>TRBV28|TRBJ1-6
CASSSYAGDSPLHF
>TRBV5-1|TRBJ1-1
CASSSGQGAFVTEAFF